The 20 T cell receptor beta chains presented below share a single source sample, sequenced in a study of T-cell reconstitution after alpha-beta-depleted transplantation in children. During its preparation, the TCRbeta library received unique molecular identifiers. A single record per CDR3 protein comes from TCRdb applying MiXCR to the PCR reads. The profile shows 500,000 to 650,000 distinct CDR3 sequences, approximately 12% of them singletons. Sequenced material: PBMCs, mostly from graft donor cells, taken 360 days after TCRalphabeta/CD19-depleted stem cell transplant. The receptor source for this set is a male patient between 10 and 17 years old who had a stem cell transplant for acute myeloid leukemia, so the T cells may come from the graft donor.

The table lists this clonotype with a few counts. The chain employs TRBV6-1 and TRBJ2-5, with TRBD2 matching 14 bases. This CDR3 has 15 amino acids. The germline V gene has CDR1 MNHNS and CDR2 SASEGT. After removal of 7 bases from V and 5 bases from J, the junction contained 6 bases not matched to a gene. This chain's CDR3 is CASTSRLAGGETQYF. The CDR3 region has the DNA TGTGCCAGCACCTCAAGACTAGCGGGAGGGGAGACCCAGTACTTC.

There are many counts of this clonotype. The chain links TRBV12-3 or TRBV12-4 to TRBJ2-7, with D uncertain. The CDR3 is 13 amino acids. V lost 7 bases and J lost 1, with 11 bases in between. The CDR3 region has the DNA TGTGCCAGCAACACGGACGGTTCCTACGAGCAGTACTTC. This codes for CASNTDGSYEQYF.

The V gene is TRBV7-2, the J gene TRBJ2-7; 11 bases map to TRBD2. Germline loops: CDR1 SGHTA, CDR2 FQGNSA. This CDR3 spans 15 amino acids. After removal of 2 bases from V and 5 bases from J, the junction contained 5 bases not matched to a gene. The DNA for the CDR3 is TGTGCCAGCAGCTTATGGCTAGCGGGGGGCGACGAGCAGTACTTC. This codes for CASSLWLAGGDEQYF.

V usage is TRBV24-1 and J usage is TRBJ2-7, with D perhaps TRBD1 (6 bases). The CDR3 is made up of 15 amino acids. Germline V gene lookup returns CDR1 KGHDR and CDR2 SFDVKD. The V end was cut by 4 bases, the J end by 6 bases, with 18 bases between. The CDR3 loop is CATSEPGPQGTEQYF. CDR3 sequence (DNA): TGTGCCACCAGTGAGCCCGGGCCACAGGGAACCGAGCAGTACTTC.

In its sample, this clonotype was seen a few times. The chain uses TRBV29-1 and TRBJ2-7; 7 bases match TRBD1. Germline V CDR1 and CDR2: SQVTM, ANQGSEA. The CDR3 loop spans 13 amino acids. The J segment lost 5 bases and the V segment lost 3 bases, leaving 7 bases of the junction unmatched. The CDR3 bases are TGCAGCGTTGAGTGGCCAGGGGGACACGAGCAGTACTTC. It codes for CSVEWPGGHEQYF.

This clonotype was counted a few times. This chain connects TRBV15 to TRBJ2-7; 10 bases match TRBD2. J gave up 2 bases and V 3 bases, and 7 bases lay outside the gene matches. Germline CDR1 reads LNHNV; CDR2 reads YYDKDF (reference sequence). The CDR3 contains 16 residues. CDR3 coding DNA: TGTGCCACCAGCAGCCATCTAGCGGGAGTGGCCTACGAGCAGTACTTC. Translating it yields CATSSHLAGVAYEQYF.

Ten or more counts support this clonotype. J is TRBJ2-7 and V is TRBV25-1; 7 nucleotides align to TRBD2. Germline-derived CDR1 and CDR2 are MGHDK and SYGVNS. The CDR3 has 16 amino acids. J was trimmed by 6 bases and V by 0 bases; bases with no gene match: 11. The CDR3 region is CASSEYEGGPFSEQYF. The CDR3, as DNA: TGTGCCAGCAGTGAATATGAGGGAGGGCCCTTCTCCGAGCAGTACTTC.

This clonotype has at least ten counts. The chain joins TRBV12-3 or TRBV12-4 to TRBJ1-6; 10 nucleotides align to TRBD1. The V gene end was trimmed by 9 bases and the J gene end by 9 bases; junction bases not matched to a gene: 8. The CDR3 is 14 amino acids. The CDR3 here is CASRQGAERSPLHF. The CDR3 nucleotides are TGTGCCAGTAGACAGGGGGCTGAACGTTCACCCCTCCACTTT.

V gene TRBV29-1 combines with J gene TRBJ2-7, with 12 bases fitting TRBD1. The germline gives CDR1 SQVTM, CDR2 ANQGSEA. The CDR3 has 17 residues. V gave up 0 bases and J gave up 5 bases; unmatched junction bases: 11. The CDR3 reads CSVEDRTGTGGTDEQYF. As DNA, the CDR3 is TGCAGCGTTGAAGACCGTACCGGGACAGGGGGCACGGACGAGCAGTACTTC.

This clonotype has more than one count but fewer than ten. The CDR3 protein is CASSLTGGSMNTEAFF. DNA of the CDR3: TGCGCCAGCAGCTTGACAGGGGGTTCAATGAACACTGAAGCTTTCTTT. The chain has TRBV5-1 and TRBJ1-1; 8 bases are a match to TRBD1. The CDR3 runs 16 residues. Germline V lookup: CDR1 SGHRS, CDR2 YFSETQ. The ends lost 1 base at V and 0 bases at J; junction bases unmatched: 5.

CDR3 loop: CASSEALFSGAKNIQYF. DNA for the CDR3: TGTGCCAGCAGTGAAGCGCTTTTTAGCGGAGCCAAAAACATTCAGTACTTC. The chain uses TRBV2 and TRBJ2-4; a weak D match, TRBD2 (6 bases). This CDR3 is 17 amino acids long. With 0 bases removed from V and 0 bases from J, the gap between germline ends came to 12 bases. The germline V gene encodes CDR1 SNHLY and CDR2 FYNNEI.

This clonotype appeared a few times. The CDR3 protein is CASSLDPPRTYEQYF. The CDR3 nucleotides read TGTGCCAGCAGTTTGGACCCTCCCCGGACCTACGAGCAGTACTTC. The chain recombines TRBV27 with TRBJ2-7; D gene ambiguous. Germline-derived CDR1 and CDR2 are MNHEY and SMNVEV (reference sequence). V dropped 3 bases and J dropped 2 bases, with 14 bases sitting between them. This CDR3 is 15 amino acids long.

There are a few counts of this clonotype. CDR3 in amino acids: CSARDSASGGPNTGELFF. DNA of the CDR3: TGCAGTGCTAGAGATTCCGCTAGCGGGGGGCCTAACACCGGGGAGCTGTTTTTT. The chain joins TRBV20-1 to TRBJ2-2; 11 nucleotides line up with TRBD2. CDR1 DFQATT and CDR2 SNEGSKA come from the germline V gene (reference sequence). Unmatched junction bases numbered 8, after V lost 0 bases and J lost 2 bases. CDR3 size: 18 residues.

This clonotype has a handful of counts. The V gene is TRBV7-8, the J gene TRBJ1-1, with D possibly TRBD1 on 5 matching bases. The CDR3 loop spans 15 amino acids. Trimming shortened V by 4 bases and J by 0 bases, and 12 bases separated the two germline ends. Germline V gives CDR1 SGHVS, CDR2 FQNEAQ. CDR3 DNA sequence: TGTGCCAGCAGCTGGAGGACAAACTTGAACACTGAAGCTTTCTTT. Amino acids: CASSWRTNLNTEAFF.

This clonotype was counted ten times or more. V is TRBV29-1 and J is TRBJ2-5; D uncertain. CDR1 is SQVTM and CDR2 is ANQGSEA in the germline V gene. V was cut by 6 bases and J by 1 base, with 6 bases left in between. This CDR3 comprises 11 residues. The CDR3 DNA reads as TGCAGCGTCGGTGTCCAAGAGACCCAGTACTTC. It specifies CSVGVQETQYF.

The chain couples TRBV7-6 to TRBJ2-7; 10 bases are a match to TRBD2. There are 15 residues in the CDR3. V lost 5 bases to trimming and J lost 2 bases; unmatched junction nucleotides: 6. Germline CDR1 and CDR2: SGHVS and FNYEAQ. CDR3 in DNA: TGTGCCAGCAGCCCCCTAGCGGGAGAAACCTACGAGCAGTACTTC. Translated, it gives CASSPLAGETYEQYF. Drawing the rest from reference TRBV7-6 and TRBJ2-7, the complete variable domain is GAGVSQSPRYKVTKRGQDVALRCDPISGHVSLYWYRQALGQGPEFLTYFNYEAQQDKSGLPNDRFSAERPEGSISTLTIQRTEQRDSAMYRCASSPLAGETYEQYFGPGTRLTVT.

This clonotype was observed a handful of times. The rearrangement uses TRBV10-3 and TRBJ2-2; a weak D match, TRBD1 (5 bases). This CDR3 comprises 17 residues. V lost 0 bases and J 1 base, leaving 12 bases between the germline ends. Germline CDR1 ENHRY, CDR2 SYGVKD. DNA of the CDR3: TGTGCCATCAGTGAGTCAGCCAGGGTGGAGAACACCGGGGAGCTGTTTTTT. The encoded protein is CAISESARVENTGELFF.

Only a few counts were recorded for this clonotype. The V and J genes are TRBV6-5 and TRBJ2-7; 11 positions agree with TRBD1. The germline gives CDR1 MNHEY, CDR2 SVGAGI. Trimming cost V 0 bases and J 4 bases; bases outside gene matches: 5. The CDR3 loop spans 16 amino acids. The CDR3 sequence is CASSYSVDRGLYEQYF. Here the CDR3 DNA reads TGTGCCAGCAGTTACTCGGTGGACAGGGGGCTGTACGAGCAGTACTTC.

The chain has TRBV20-1 and TRBJ2-5; TRBD2 aligns across 11 bases. The V and J ends lost 8 bases and 4 bases, in that order; junction bases with no gene match: 12. The germline V gene has CDR1 DFQATT and CDR2 SNEGSKA (reference sequence). CDR3 size: 15 residues. CDR3 residues: CSLAGGRGSLETQYF. CDR3 DNA sequence: TGCAGTTTAGCGGGAGGGCGGGGATCTCTAGAGACCCAGTACTTC.

This clonotype came up a few times. The chain uses TRBV5-5 and TRBJ2-3, with 9 bases matching TRBD2. The germline CDR1 and CDR2 sequences are SGHKS and YYEKEE (reference sequence). After removal of 0 bases from V and 5 bases from J, the junction contained 7 bases not matched to a gene. The CDR3 spans 16 residues. The CDR3 loop reads CASSLVAGGPIDTQYF. The CDR3 nucleotides are TGTGCCAGCAGCTTGGTGGCGGGGGGGCCAATAGATACGCAGTATTTT.